This T cell receptor (beta chain) stems from a study of glioma-infiltrating T cells after dendritic cell vaccination. As to time point: after dendritic cell vaccination, including at tumor progression/relapse. A note on this clone: Its specificity is not known.

Study-wide results and limits: Higher pretreatment TIL content predicted longer progression-free time and survival.

The immunoSEQ assay amplified TCRB CDR3 from up to about 2 ug DNA. Method: immunoSEQ multiplex PCR; TCRdb's copy keeps in-frame clones and lacks some. Of roughly 100,000 clones listed, almost 90% are singletons. This receptor was taken from a human donor with glioblastoma. The source material was blood, sampled after dendritic cell vaccination.

The CDR3, as DNA: TGTGCCAGCAGTGAACAGAGCTCCTACGAGCAGTACTTC. Translating gives CASSEQSSYEQYF. The V gene is TRBV6-5, the J gene TRBJ2-7; D call uncertain. This CDR3 is built from 13 residues. From germline, CDR1 is MNHEY and CDR2 SVGAGI. V dropped 5 bases and J dropped 0 bases, with 8 bases sitting between them.